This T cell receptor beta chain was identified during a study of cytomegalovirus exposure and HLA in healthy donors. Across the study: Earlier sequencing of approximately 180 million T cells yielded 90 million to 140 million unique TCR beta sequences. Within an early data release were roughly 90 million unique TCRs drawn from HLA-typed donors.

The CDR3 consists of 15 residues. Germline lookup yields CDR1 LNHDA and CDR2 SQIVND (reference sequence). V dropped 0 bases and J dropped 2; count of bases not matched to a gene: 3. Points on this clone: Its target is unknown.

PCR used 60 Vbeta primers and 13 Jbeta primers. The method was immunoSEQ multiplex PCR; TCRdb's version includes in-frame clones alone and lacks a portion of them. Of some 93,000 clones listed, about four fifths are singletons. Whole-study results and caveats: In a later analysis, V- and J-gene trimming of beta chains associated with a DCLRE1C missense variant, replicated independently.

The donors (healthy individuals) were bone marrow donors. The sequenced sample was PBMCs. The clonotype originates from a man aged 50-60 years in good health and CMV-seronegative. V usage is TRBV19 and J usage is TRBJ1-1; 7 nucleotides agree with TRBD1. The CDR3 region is CASSIEGGYNTEAFF. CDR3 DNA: TGTGCCAGTAGTATAGAAGGGGGCTATAACACTGAAGCTTTCTTT.